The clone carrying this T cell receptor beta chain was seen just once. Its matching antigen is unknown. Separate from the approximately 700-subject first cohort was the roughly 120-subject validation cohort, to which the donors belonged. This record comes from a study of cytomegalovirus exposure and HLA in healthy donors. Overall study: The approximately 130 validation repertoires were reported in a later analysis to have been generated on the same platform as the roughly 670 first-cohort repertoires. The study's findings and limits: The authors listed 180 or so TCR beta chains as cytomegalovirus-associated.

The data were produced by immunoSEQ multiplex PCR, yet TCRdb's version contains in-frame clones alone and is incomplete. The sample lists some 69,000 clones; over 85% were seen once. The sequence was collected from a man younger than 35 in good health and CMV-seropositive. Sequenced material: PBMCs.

The CDR3 bases are TGTGCCAGCAGTTACCCTTCGACTAGCGGGGCTCTAGAATATTTT. Its protein is CASSYPSTSGALEYF. V is TRBV6-6 and J is TRBJ2-3; TRBD2 agrees at 11 bases. From germline, CDR1 is MNHNY and CDR2 SVGAGI (reference sequence). J gave up 15 bases and V 2 bases, and 13 bases lay outside the gene matches. This CDR3 is built from 15 residues.